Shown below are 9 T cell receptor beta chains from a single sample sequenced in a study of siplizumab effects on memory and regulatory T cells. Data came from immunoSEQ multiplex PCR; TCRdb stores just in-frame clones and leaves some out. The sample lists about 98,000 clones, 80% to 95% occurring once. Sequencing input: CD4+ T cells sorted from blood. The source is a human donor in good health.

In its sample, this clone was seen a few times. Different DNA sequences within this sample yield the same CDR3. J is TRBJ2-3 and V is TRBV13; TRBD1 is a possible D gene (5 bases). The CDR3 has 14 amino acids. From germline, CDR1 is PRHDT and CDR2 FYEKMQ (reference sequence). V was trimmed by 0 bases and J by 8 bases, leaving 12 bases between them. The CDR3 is CASSLGGPLGTQYF. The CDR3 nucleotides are TGTGCCAGCAGCTTAGGGGGGCCACTGGGTACGCAGTATTTT.

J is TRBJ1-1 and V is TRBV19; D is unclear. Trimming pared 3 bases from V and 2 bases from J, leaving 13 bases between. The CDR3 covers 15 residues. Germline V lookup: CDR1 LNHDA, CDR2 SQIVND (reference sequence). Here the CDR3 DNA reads TGTGCCAGTAGTATTGACGGGAGGGCCAACACTGAAGCTTTCTTT. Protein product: CASSIDGRANTEAFF.

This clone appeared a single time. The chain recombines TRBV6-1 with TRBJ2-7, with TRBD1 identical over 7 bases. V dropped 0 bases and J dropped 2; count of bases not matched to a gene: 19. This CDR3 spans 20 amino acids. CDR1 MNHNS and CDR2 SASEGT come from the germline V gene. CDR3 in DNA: TGTGCCAGCAGTGAAGCGGCCCCGGGACAGATATCCCAAGCCCCCTACGAGCAGTACTTC. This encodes CASSEAAPGQISQAPYEQYF.

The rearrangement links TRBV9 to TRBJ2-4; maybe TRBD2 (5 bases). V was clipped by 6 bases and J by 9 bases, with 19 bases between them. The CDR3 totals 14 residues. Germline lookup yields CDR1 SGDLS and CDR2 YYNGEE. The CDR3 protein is CASNVIGGAGIQYF. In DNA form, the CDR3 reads TGTGCCAGCAACGTTATTGGAGGCGCCGGCATTCAGTACTTC.

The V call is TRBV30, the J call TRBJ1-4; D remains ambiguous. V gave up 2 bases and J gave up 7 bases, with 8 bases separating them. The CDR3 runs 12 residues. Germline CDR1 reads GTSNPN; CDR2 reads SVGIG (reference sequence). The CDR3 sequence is CAWSSDGEKLFF. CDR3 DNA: TGTGCCTGGAGTTCAGACGGTGAAAAACTGTTTTTT.

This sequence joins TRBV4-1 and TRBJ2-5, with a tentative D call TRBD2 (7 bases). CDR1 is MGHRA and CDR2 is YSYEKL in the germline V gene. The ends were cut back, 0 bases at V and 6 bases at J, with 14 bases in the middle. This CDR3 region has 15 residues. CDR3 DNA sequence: TGCGCCAGCAGCCAAGATGGGGGGGCCCGACAGACCCAGTACTTC. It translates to CASSQDGGARQTQYF.

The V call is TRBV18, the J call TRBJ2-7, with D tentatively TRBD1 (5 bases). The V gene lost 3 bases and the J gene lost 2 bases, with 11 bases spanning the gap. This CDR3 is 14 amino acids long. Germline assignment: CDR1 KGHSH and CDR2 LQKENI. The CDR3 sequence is CASSPTSGTYEQYF. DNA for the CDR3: TGTGCCAGCTCACCCACCTCAGGGACCTACGAGCAGTACTTC.

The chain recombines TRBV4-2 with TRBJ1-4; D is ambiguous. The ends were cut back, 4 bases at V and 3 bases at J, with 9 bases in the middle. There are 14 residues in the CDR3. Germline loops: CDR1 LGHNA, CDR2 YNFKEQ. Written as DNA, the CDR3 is TGTGCCAGCAGCCCACAGCCTTCTAATGAAAAACTGTTTTTT. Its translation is CASSPQPSNEKLFF.

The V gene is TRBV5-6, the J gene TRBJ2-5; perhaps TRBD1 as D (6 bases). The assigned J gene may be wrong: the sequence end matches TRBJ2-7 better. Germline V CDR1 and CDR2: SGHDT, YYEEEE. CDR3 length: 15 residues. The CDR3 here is CASSLDRIGSYEQYF. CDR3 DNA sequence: TGTGCCAGCAGCCTAGACAGGATCGGCTCCTACGAGCAGTACTTC.